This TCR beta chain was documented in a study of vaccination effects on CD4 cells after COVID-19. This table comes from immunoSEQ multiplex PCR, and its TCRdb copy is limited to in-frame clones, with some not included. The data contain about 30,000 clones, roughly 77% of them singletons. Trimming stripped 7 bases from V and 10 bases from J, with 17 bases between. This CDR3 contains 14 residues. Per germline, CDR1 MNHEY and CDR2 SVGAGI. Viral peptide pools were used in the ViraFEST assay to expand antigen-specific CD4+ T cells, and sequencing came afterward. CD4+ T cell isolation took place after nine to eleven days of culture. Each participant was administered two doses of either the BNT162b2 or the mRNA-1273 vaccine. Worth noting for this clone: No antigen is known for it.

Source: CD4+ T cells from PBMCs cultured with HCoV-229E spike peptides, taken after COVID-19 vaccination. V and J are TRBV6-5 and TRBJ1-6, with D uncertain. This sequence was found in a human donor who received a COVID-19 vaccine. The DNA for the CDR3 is TGTGCCAGCATGGATTTTCCCACGAGGTCACCCCTCCACTTT. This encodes CASMDFPTRSPLHF.